In this sample, the clone carrying this T cell receptor beta chain turned up many times. Its antigen is unknown. This sample was included in a study of spatial heterogeneity in lung cancer. The study's findings and limits: Ubiquitous and regional expanded TCR counts tracked ubiquitous and regional nonsynonymous mutations, respectively. In tumors, expanded intratumoral alpha and beta TCR counts tracked mutation counts.

The time point: sample taken at primary tumor resection. The donor population consisted of some 67 patients with untreated, early-stage non-small cell lung cancer. The authors sequenced whole RNA from tumor, nontumor lung or frozen PBMC without sorting. V shed 1 base, J shed 6 bases, and the junction held 8 bases outside the gene matches. The CDR3 consists of 16 residues. Germline loops: CDR1 SGHRS, CDR2 YFSETQ. A unique molecular identifier was attached to every TCR cDNA molecule. A single record per CDR3 protein comes from TCRdb applying MiXCR to the 5' RACE reads. The table has 9,000 or so distinct CDR3 sequences, around 3% seen once; the top ten hold around 13%.

The chain couples TRBV5-1 to TRBJ2-2; 8 nucleotides line up with TRBD1. The specimen comprised lung tumor tissue, sampled at surgery. The receptor was derived from a male donor with early-stage non-small cell lung cancer. The CDR3 spells CASSLMWTGLAGELFF. The CDR3 DNA follows: TGCGCCAGCAGCTTGATGTGGACAGGGTTGGCCGGGGAGCTGTTTTTT. The full variable domain, its missing parts supplied by reference TRBV5-1 and TRBJ2-2, is KAGVTQTPRYLIKTRGQQVTLSCSPISGHRSVSWYQQTPGQGLQFLFEYFSETQRNKGNFPGRFSGRQFSNSRSEMNVSTLELGDSALYLCASSLMWTGLAGELFFGEGSRLTVL.